This T cell receptor (beta chain) was sequenced during a study of cytomegalovirus exposure and HLA in healthy donors. Points from the study as a whole: The analysis excluded some indistinguishable V segments, including TRBV6-2 and TRBV6-3. An analysis was carried out later, and it reportedly showed fewer N-insertions in an Asian-associated ancestry cluster than the roughly 700-donor mean.

This CDR3 comprises 15 residues. Trimming removed 1 base from V and 0 bases from J, with 4 bases in between. The germline gives CDR1 MNHEY, CDR2 SMNVEV (reference sequence). This clone was seen more than once but under ten times. Its antigen remains unidentified. 13 Jbeta primers and 60 Vbeta primers were used for the PCR. Assay: immunoSEQ multiplex PCR; the TCRdb copy retains only in-frame clones and omits some. The sample contains 95,000 to 110,000 clones, around 76% of which appear only once. Sequencing was carried out using PBMCs. The clonotype comes from a man younger than 30 in good health and CMV-seronegative. V gene TRBV27 combines with J gene TRBJ1-6, with D unresolved. The DNA of the CDR3 is TGTGCCAGCAGTTTATTTAGCTCCTATAATTCACCCCTCCACTTT. Protein sequence: CASSLFSSYNSPLHF.